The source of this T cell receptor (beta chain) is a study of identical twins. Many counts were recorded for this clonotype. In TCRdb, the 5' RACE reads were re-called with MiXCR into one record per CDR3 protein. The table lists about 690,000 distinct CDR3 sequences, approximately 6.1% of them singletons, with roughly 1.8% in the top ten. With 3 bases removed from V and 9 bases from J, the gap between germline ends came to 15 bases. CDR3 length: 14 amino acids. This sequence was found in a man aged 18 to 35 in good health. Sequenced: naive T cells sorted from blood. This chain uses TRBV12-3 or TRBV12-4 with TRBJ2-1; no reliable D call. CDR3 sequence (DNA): TGTGCCAGCAGTTTCGGGCGCTCGTCTTCTGAGCAGTTCTTC. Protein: CASSFGRSSSEQFF.